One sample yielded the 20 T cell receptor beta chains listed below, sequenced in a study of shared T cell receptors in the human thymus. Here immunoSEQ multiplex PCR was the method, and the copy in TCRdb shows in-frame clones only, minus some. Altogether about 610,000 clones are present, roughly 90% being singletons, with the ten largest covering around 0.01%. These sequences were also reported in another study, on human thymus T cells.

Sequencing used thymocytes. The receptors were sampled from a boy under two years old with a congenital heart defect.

The CDR3 reads CASSQDLGPPYGYTF. The CDR3 DNA reads as TGCGCCAGCAGCCAAGATCTAGGCCCCCCCTATGGCTACACCTTC. The J gene is TRBJ1-2, the V gene TRBV4-3; D is unresolved. V lost 0 bases and J lost 4, with 12 bases in between. In germline, CDR1 is LGHNA, CDR2 YSLEER. This CDR3 is built from 15 residues.

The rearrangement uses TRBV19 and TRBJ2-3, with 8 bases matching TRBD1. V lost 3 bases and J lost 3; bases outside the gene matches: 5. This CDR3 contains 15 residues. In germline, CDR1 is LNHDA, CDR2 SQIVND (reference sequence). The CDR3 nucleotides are TGTGCCAGTAGTATTCAGGGGGCGAAGACAGATACGCAGTATTTT. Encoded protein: CASSIQGAKTDTQYF. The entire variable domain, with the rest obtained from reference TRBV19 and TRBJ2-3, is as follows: DGGITQSPKYLFRKEGQNVTLSCEQNLNHDAMYWYRQDPGQGLRLIYYSQIVNDFQKGDIAEGYSVSREKKESFPLTVTSAQKNPTAFYLCASSIQGAKTDTQYFGPGTRLTVL.

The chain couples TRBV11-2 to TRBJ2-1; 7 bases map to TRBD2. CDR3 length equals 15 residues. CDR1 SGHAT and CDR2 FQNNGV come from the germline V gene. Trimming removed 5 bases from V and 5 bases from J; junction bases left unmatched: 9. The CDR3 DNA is TGTGCCAGCAGCCCGACGGGCGGGAGACACAATGAGCAGTTCTTC. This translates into CASSPTGGRHNEQFF.

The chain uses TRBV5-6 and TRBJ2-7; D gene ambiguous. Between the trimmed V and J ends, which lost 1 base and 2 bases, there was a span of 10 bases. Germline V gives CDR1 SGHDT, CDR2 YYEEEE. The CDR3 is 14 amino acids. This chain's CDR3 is CASSLRDNAYEQYF. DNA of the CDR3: TGTGCCAGCAGCTTGAGAGACAACGCCTACGAGCAGTACTTC.

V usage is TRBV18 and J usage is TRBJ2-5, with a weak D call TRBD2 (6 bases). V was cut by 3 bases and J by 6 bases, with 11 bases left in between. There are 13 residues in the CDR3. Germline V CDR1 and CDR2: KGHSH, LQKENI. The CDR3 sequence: CASSPRRDQTQYF. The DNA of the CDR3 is TGTGCCAGCTCACCGAGGAGGGACCAGACCCAGTACTTC. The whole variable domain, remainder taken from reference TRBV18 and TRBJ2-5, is NAGVMQNPRHLVRRRGQEARLRCSPMKGHSHVYWYRQLPEEGLKFMVYLQKENIIDESGMPKERFSAEFPKEGPSILRIQQVVRGDSAAYFCASSPRRDQTQYFGPGTRLLVL.

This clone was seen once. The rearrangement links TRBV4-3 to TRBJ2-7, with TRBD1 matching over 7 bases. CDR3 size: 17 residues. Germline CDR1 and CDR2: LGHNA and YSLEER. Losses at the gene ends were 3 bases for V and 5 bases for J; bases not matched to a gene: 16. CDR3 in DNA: TGCGCCAGCAGCCAGGACCATAGACAGGGAGCACCCCACGAGCAGTACTTC. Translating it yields CASSQDHRQGAPHEQYF.

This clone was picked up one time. As DNA, the CDR3 is TGTGCCAGCAGCTTAGGTCGGGACAGGGCCACAGATACGCAGTATTTT. It yields the protein CASSLGRDRATDTQYF. The chain has TRBV11-2 and TRBJ2-3; 9 bases map to TRBD1. Germline CDR1 is SGHAT and CDR2 is FQNNGV. The V and J ends lost 1 base and 2 bases, in that order; junction bases with no gene match: 4. CDR3 length equals 16 residues. Filled out from reference TRBV11-2 and TRBJ2-3, the complete variable domain reads EAGVAQSPRYKIIEKRQSVAFWCNPISGHATLYWYQQILGQGPKLLIQFQNNGVVDDSQLPKDRFSAERLKGVDSTLKIQPAKLEDSAVYLCASSLGRDRATDTQYFGPGTRLTVL.

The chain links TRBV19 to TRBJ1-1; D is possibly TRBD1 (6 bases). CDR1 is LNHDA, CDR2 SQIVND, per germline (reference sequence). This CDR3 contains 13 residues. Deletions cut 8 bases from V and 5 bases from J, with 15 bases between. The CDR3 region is CASVVRGETEAFF. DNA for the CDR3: TGTGCCAGTGTCGTCAGGGGAGAGACTGAAGCTTTCTTT.

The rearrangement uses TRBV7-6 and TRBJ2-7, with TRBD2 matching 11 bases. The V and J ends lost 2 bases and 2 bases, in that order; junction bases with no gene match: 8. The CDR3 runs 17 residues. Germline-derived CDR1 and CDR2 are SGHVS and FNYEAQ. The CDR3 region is CASSLRGRLAGTYEQYF. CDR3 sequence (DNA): TGTGCCAGCAGCTTAAGGGGGCGACTAGCGGGGACCTACGAGCAGTACTTC.

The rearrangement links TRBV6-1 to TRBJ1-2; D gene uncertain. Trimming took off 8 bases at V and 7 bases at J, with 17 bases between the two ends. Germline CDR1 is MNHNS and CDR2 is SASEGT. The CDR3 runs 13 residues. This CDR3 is CASVGFGERGYTF. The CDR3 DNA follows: TGTGCCAGCGTCGGATTCGGCGAGCGTGGCTACACCTTC.

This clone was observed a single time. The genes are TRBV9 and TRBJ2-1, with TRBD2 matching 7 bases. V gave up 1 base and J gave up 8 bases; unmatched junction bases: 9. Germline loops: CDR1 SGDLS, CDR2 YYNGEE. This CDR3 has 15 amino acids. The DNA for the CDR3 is TGTGCCAGCAGCGTATTTGCGGGAGTGGGCGATGAGCAGTTCTTC. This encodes CASSVFAGVGDEQFF.

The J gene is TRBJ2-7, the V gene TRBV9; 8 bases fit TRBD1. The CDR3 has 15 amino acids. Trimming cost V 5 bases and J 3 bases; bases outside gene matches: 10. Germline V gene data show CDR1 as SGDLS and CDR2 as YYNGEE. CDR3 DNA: TGTGCCAGCAGTATATCCGGAGGACAGGGCTACGAGCAGTACTTC. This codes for CASSISGGQGYEQYF.

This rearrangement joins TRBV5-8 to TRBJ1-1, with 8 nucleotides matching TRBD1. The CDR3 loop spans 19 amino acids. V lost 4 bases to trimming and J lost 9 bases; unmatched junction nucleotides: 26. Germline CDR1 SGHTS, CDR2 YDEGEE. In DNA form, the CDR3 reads TGTGCCAGCAGCAGGAGGACAGGGATCGGGCTGAGTCCCAGGCCTCAAGCTTTCTTT. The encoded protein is CASSRRTGIGLSPRPQAFF.

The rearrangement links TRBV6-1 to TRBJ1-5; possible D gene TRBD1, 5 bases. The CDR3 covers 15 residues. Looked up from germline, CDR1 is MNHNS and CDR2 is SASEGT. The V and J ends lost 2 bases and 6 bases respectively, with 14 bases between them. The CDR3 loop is CASSEMGRNGQPQHF. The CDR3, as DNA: TGTGCCAGCAGTGAAATGGGGCGAAATGGTCAGCCCCAGCATTTT.

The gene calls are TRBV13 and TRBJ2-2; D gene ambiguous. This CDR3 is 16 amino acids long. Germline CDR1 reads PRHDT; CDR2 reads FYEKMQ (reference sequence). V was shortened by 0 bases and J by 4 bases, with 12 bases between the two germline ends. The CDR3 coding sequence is TGTGCCAGCAGCTTAGGTGCCCCGGGTACCACCGGGGAGCTGTTTTTT. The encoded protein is CASSLGAPGTTGELFF.

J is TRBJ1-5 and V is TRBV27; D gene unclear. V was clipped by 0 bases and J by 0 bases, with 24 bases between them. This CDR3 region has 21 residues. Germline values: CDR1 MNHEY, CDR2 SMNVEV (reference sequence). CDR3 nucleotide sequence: TGTGCCAGCAGTTTATCTTCAGGCGGGTCCCCTTTATCCTATAGCAATCAGCCCCAGCATTTT. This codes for CASSLSSGGSPLSYSNQPQHF.

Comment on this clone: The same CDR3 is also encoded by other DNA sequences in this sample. The CDR3 bases are TGTGCCAGCAGCGCTACAGGGGGAGGGACTGAAGCTTTCTTT. Its translation is CASSATGGGTEAFF. V usage is TRBV9 and J usage is TRBJ1-1; 8 bases line up with TRBD1. Germline loops: CDR1 SGDLS, CDR2 YYNGEE. V shed 3 bases and J 5 bases; nucleotides not matched to a gene: 6. CDR3 size: 14 residues.

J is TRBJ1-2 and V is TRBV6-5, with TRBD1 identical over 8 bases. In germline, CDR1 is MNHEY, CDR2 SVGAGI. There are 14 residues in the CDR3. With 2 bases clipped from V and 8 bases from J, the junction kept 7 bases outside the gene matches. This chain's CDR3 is CASSYETGVGGYTF. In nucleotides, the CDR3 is TGTGCCAGCAGTTACGAGACAGGGGTAGGAGGCTACACCTTC.

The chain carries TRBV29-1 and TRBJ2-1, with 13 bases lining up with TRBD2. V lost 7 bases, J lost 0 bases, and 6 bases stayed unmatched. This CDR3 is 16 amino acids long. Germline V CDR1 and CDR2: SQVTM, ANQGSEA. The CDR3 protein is CSETTSGGSSYNEQFF. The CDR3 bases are TGCAGCGAGACGACTAGCGGGGGGAGCTCCTACAATGAGCAGTTCTTC.

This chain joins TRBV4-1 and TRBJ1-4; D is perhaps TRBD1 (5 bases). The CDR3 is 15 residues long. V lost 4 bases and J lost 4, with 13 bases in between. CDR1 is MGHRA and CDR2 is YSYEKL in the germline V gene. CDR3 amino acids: CASSPRGRSNEKLFF. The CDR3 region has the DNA TGCGCCAGCAGCCCGCGGGGGAGGAGTAATGAAAAACTGTTTTTT.